This T cell receptor (beta chain) came from a study of T cells generated in artificial thymic organoids (dated by TCRdb to the late 2010s). About the investigation overall: The study compared the TCR alpha and beta CDR3 repertoires of CD8 single positive T cells derived from in vitro artificial thymic organoids against those of naive CD8 T cells from thymus and peripheral blood. Displayed repertoire sequencing data were described as representative of three independent experiments.

The germline V gene (reference sequence) supplies CDR1 LGHDT and CDR2 YNNKEL. Ends trimmed: V by 5 bases, J by 5 bases; bases unmatched to a gene: 4. The cysteine opens and the phenylalanine closes a CDR3 of 13 amino acids. Only the CDR3 portion is preserved as DNA: 39 bases, with reading frame beginning at the first base. Separate semi-nested PCR amplifications were run for the TCRalpha and TCRbeta libraries, using Advantage 2 and reverse primers located in the TRAC or TRBC constant regions. Between about 3 and 500 ng of total RNA was used as input for first-strand cDNA synthesis. TCR cDNA libraries were made by 5'-RACE with the SMARTer PCR cDNA Synthesis kit, using a poly-dT primer for first-strand synthesis. Sample-specific 5-nucleotide barcodes were carried by the semi-nested constant-region reverse primers, and the resulting products were cleaned using the Zymo DNA Clean and Concentrator-5 kit. As many as ten barcoded samples were combined into a pool, ligated to Illumina adaptors, and sequenced on an Illumina MiSeq as 2 x 150 bp paired-end reads. Under the source paper's analysis protocol: Demultiplexed reads were aligned using BLAT against a custom library containing all human TRAV, TRAJ, TRBV, TRBD and TRBJ combinations from IMGT. The best BLAT hits were picked using pslCDnaFilter (-maxAligns=1, -ignoreIntrons), and custom Perl scripts were used to calculate clonotype frequencies. Clones were called with MiXCR by TCRdb after fastp trimmed the public reads at Q25, and only in-frame beta chains were retained. Rows are combined by CDR3 protein, so each entry shows the most common genes and DNA. TCRdb assigned the V and J calls; the authors' analysis was not used. The sample profile shows approximately 7,700 distinct CDR3 sequences; more than 20% of them were found once. Of the sample, approximately 3% is held by the ten largest clones.

Artificial thymic organoids were built by aggregating human HSPCs with MS5 murine stromal cells transduced with human DLL1, cultured at an air-liquid interface. Hematopoietic stem and progenitor cells that were CD34+CD3-, FACS-purified and depleted of residual T cells served as the seed cells for the organoids. The organoids were grown in serum-free RB27 medium, which consisted of RPMI 1640 supplemented with B27, FLT3L, IL-7 and ascorbic acid. Prior to RNA extraction, CD3+TCRalphabeta+CD8 single positive T cells from organoids and thymus were isolated by FACS sorting. Total RNA was purified from about 40,000 to 200,000 sorted cells per sample with the RNeasy Micro kit, and quality checked on an Agilent RNA 6000 Nano chip. Overall study outcomes, separate from this receptor: Physiological TCR clonotype diversity, comparable to that of thymic and blood naive CD8 T cells, was observed in organoid-derived CD8 single positive T cells. No skewed Valpha or Vbeta usage appeared in organoid-derived T cells, arguing against dominance of unconventional lineages or clonal expansions.

About this clonotype itself: Its antigen remains unidentified. Nothing much larger sits one base from this clone, and base qualities are not available.

The sequence is built from TRBV3-1 and TRBJ2-5; TRBD1 fits 8 bases in the junction. The specimen was naive CD8+ T cells grown in artificial thymic organoids from cord blood stem and progenitor cells. The cell subset or site label for this specimen denotes: CD3+TCRalphabeta+CD8SP T cells; for blood, CD45RO-CCR7+ naive CD8+ T cells. This receptor was identified in a human donor who gave cord blood stem cells for thymic organoid culture, a cardiac surgery patient who gave postnatal thymus, or a blood donor (not recorded which). The DNA sequence follows: TGTGCCAGCAGCAGGACAGGGCGCGAGACCCAGTACTTC. Its protein is CASSRTGRETQYF.